This T cell receptor beta chain was captured by sequencing in a study of blood T cell repertoires in COVID-19. Study-level background: Collection of acute and convalescent COVID-19 samples took place in the United States, Italy and Spain. Nucleic acid was either cDNA or gDNA, and it came from T cells, B-cell-depleted T cells, or PBMCs.

As handled by the study authors: Scientists estimated how many nucleated cells there were by amplifying reference gene primers. Sequencing used immunoSEQ multiplex PCR; TCRdb keeps in-frame clones, though not all of them. That table supplies the V and J calls and clone size; D and trimming were determined from the DNA. The sample contains about 99,000 clones, roughly 80% of which appear only once. The CDR3 is 15 amino acids. Germline loops: CDR1 SGHNT, CDR2 YYREEE (reference sequence). V trimming: 4 bases; J trimming: 4 bases; junction bases outside the gene matches: 7. Patients in Seattle were enrolled during active infection, then followed longitudinally.

This receptor was obtained from a man aged 80 or over with COVID-19, enrolled during active disease. Sequenced: peripheral blood. The V and J genes are TRBV5-4 and TRBJ2-1; 8 bases agree with TRBD2. CDR3 protein: CASSSGGLEYNEQFF. CDR3 sequence (DNA): TGTGCCAGCAGCAGCGGGGGCCTGGAGTACAATGAGCAGTTCTTC.